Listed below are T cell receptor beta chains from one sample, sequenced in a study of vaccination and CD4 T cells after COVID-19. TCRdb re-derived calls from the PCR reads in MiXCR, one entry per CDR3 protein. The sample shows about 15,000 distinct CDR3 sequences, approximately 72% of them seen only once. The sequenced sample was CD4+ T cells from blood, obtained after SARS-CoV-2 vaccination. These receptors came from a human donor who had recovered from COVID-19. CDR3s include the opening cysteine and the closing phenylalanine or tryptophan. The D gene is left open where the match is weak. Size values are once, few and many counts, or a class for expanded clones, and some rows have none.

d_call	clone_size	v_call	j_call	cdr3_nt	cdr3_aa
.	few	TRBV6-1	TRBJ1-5	TGTGCCACCCACGGGGACCTAGGCGATCAGCCCCAGCATTTT	CATHGDLGDQPQHF
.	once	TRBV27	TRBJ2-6	TGTGCCAGCAGTTTATCCCCCTTCAGGACCACCTCTGGGGCCAACGTCCTGACTTTC	CASSLSPFRTTSGANVLTF
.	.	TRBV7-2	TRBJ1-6	TGTGCCAGCAGTATCCAAGGGGCCTATAATAATTCACCCCTCCACTTT	CASSIQGAYNNSPLHF
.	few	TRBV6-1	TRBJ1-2	TGTGCCAGCAGTGAAACTTGGGGGGGGTTGCACTATGGCTACACCTTC	CASSETWGGLHYGYTF
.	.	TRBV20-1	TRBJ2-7	TGCAGTGCCCCACAGGGAGACGAGCAGTACTTC	CSAPQGDEQYF
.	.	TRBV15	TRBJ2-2	TGTGCCACCAGCAGAGTGGGGGGAGGAAACACCGGGGAGCTGTTTTTT	CATSRVGGGNTGELFF
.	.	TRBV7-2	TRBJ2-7	TGTGCCAGCAGCTCGGACAGTCTCTACGAGCAGTACTTC	CASSSDSLYEQYF
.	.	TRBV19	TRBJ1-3	TGTGCCAGTAGTCGGGGTTACTCTGGAAACACCATATATTTT	CASSRGYSGNTIYF
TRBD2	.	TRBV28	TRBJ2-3	TGTGCCAGCAGTTTGGGCGGGAGTAGCACAGATACGCAGTATTTT	CASSLGGSSTDTQYF
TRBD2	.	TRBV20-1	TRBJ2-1	TGCAGTGCCCCCGGACTAGGGTACAATGAGCAGTTCTTC	CSAPGLGYNEQFF
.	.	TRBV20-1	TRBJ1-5	TGCAGTGCTAGACCCCGTTACGAGGGGCGGGTAAATCAGCCCCAGCATTTT	CSARPRYEGRVNQPQHF
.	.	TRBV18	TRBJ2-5	TGTGCCAGCTCACCCACCGGGGAGAGTAAGGAGACCCAGTACTTC	CASSPTGESKETQYF
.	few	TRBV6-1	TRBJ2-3	TGTGCCAGCACGTTAGCGCCATACACAGATACGCAGTATTTT	CASTLAPYTDTQYF
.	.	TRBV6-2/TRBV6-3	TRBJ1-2	TGTGCCAGCAGTTACAGGAAACGACAGGATCGCTATGGCTACACCTTC	CASSYRKRQDRYGYTF
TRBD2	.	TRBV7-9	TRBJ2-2	TGTGCCAGCAGCTCCGGACTAGCGGGAGTCACCGGGGAGCTGTTTTTT	CASSSGLAGVTGELFF
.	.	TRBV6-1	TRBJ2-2	TGTGCCAGCAGTCTCCGGACAAACACCGGGGAGCTGTTTTTT	CASSLRTNTGELFF
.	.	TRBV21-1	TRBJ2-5	TGTGCCAGCAGCAAACTACCAAACCGGGACAGGGTAGGTGACACAAGAGAGACCCAGTACTTC	CASSKLPNRDRVGDTRETQYF
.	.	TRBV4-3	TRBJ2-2	TGCGCCAGCAGCCAAGATTACGGCGGGGAGCTGTTTTTT	CASSQDYGGELFF
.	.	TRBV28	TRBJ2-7	TGTGCCAGCCATGAGAGGGGGATTGGGGTCTACGAGCAGTACTTC	CASHERGIGVYEQYF
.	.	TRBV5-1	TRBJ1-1	TGCGCCAGCAGCTTTACTTGGGTATCTGAAGCTTTCTTT	CASSFTWVSEAFF
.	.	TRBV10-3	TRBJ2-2	TGTGCCATCAGTGAGTCACACAATTTAAACACCGGGGAGCTGTTTTTT	CAISESHNLNTGELFF
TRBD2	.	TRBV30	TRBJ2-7	TGTGCCTGGAGTTACCGGAGACTAGCGGAGGGGGAGCAGTACTTC	CAWSYRRLAEGEQYF